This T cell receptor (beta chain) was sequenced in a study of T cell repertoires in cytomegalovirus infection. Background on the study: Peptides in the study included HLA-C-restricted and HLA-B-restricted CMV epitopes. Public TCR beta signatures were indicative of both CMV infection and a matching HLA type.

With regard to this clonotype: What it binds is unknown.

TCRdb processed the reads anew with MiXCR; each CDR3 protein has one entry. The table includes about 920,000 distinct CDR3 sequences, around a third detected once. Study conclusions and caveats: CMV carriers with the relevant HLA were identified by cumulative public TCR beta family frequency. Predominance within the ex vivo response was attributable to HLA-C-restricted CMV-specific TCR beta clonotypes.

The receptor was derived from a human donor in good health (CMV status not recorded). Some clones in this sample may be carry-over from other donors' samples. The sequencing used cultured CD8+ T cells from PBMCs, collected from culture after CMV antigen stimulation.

CDR3: CASSLERGGLNTEAFF. DNA of the CDR3: TGTGCCAGCAGTTTGGAGAGAGGGGGCCTGAACACTGAAGCTTTCTTT. This chain links TRBV28 with TRBJ1-1; 7 bases agree with TRBD1. The CDR3 is 16 residues long. Germline V gene sequence: CDR1 MDHEN, CDR2 SYDVKM. J was trimmed by 0 bases and V by 3 bases; bases with no gene match: 7.